This T cell receptor (beta chain) was retrieved from a study of CD8 T cells in ankylosing spondylitis. The study's findings and limits: According to the report, clones linked to the disease were significantly enriched in matched synovial fluid samples taken from ankylosing spondylitis patients. A CD8+ phenotype characterized the disease-linked clones, which were relatively rare in peripheral blood. One TCR beta motif, made up of roughly eight highly homologous variants, appeared characteristic of ankylosing spondylitis blood.

This clonotype has a count of ten or more. Antigen unknown. Libraries of TCR beta came from quantitative 5'-RACE with molecular barcodes. One entry per CDR3 protein, called by TCRdb with MiXCR from the 5' RACE reads. The sample yields roughly 40,000 distinct CDR3 sequences, just under 4% seen once. Sequences were obtained from blood, either unsorted or a sorted T cell fraction (not recorded which). The source of this sequence is a female donor with ankylosing spondylitis or in good health (not recorded which).

This CDR3 is CASSVATGFYGYTF. Here the CDR3 DNA reads TGTGCCAGCAGCGTAGCTACAGGATTCTATGGCTACACCTTC. This chain connects TRBV9 to TRBJ1-2; tentatively, D is TRBD1 (5 bases). V gave up 0 bases and J gave up 4 bases, with 10 bases separating them. This CDR3 region has 14 residues. Per the germline V gene, CDR1 is SGDLS and CDR2 is YYNGEE. Looking up the rest from reference TRBV9 and TRBJ1-2 gives the full variable domain: DSGVTQTPKHLITATGQRVTLRCSPRSGDLSVYWYQQSLDQGLQFLIQYYNGEERAKGNILERFSAQQFPDLHSELNLSSLELGDSALYFCASSVATGFYGYTFGSGTRLTVV.